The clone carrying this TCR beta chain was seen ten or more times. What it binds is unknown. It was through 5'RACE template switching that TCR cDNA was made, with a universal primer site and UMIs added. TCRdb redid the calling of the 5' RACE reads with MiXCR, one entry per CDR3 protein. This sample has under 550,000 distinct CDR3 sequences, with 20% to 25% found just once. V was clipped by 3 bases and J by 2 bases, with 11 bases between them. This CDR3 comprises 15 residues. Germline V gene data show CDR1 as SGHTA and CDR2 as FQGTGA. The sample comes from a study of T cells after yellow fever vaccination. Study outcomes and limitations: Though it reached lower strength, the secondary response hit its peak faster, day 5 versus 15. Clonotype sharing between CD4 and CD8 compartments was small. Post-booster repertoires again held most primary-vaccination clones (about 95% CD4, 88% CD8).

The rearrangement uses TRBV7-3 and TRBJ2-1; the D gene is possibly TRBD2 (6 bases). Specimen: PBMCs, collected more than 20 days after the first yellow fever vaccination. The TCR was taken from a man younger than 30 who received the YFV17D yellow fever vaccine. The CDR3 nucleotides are TGTGCCAGCAGCTTCGTACCGGGGGCCTACAATGAGCAGTTCTTC. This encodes CASSFVPGAYNEQFF.